This passage covers 24 T cell receptor beta chains from one sample sequenced in a study of blood T cell repertoires in COVID-19. Assay: immunoSEQ multiplex PCR; the TCRdb copy retains only in-frame clones and omits some. The table lists roughly 27,000 clones, roughly 90% of them singletons. Sequencing was done on a sample of peripheral blood. These TCRs come from a human donor in a cohort sampled during active COVID-19.

V gene TRBV6-4 combines with J gene TRBJ1-5; D might be TRBD1 (5 bases). CDR3 length equals 14 residues. Trimming cost V 6 bases and J 4 bases, with 13 bases left between them. CDR1 is MRHNA, CDR2 SNTAGT, per germline. The CDR3 protein is CASSPTGNNQPQHF. CDR3 in DNA: TGTGCCAGCAGCCCAACAGGAAATAATCAGCCCCAGCATTTT.

The CDR3 loop is CAISLLGGSSTDTQYF. The CDR3 DNA follows: TGTGCCATCAGCTTATTGGGCGGGAGTAGCACAGATACGCAGTATTTT. The V call is TRBV10-3, the J call TRBJ2-3; 7 positions match TRBD2. After removal of 6 bases from V and 0 bases from J, the junction contained 9 bases not matched to a gene. This CDR3 has 16 residues. Germline CDR1 reads ENHRY; CDR2 reads SYGVKD.

The rearrangement uses TRBV15 and TRBJ1-2; 7 bases are a match to TRBD1. V dropped 0 bases and J dropped 8; count of bases not matched to a gene: 3. The CDR3 consists of 13 residues. The germline CDR1 and CDR2 sequences are LNHNV and YYDKDF (reference sequence). This chain's CDR3 is CATSRERGRGYTF. Written as DNA, the CDR3 is TGTGCCACCAGCAGAGAAAGGGGGCGAGGCTACACCTTC.

The genes are TRBV27 and TRBJ2-7; D not certain. The germline V and J ends were trimmed by 3 bases and 6 bases, with 12 bases remaining between them. Per the germline V gene, CDR1 is MNHEY and CDR2 is SMNVEV (reference sequence). This CDR3 has 13 residues. The CDR3 sequence is CASSFRTTSEQYF. The CDR3 DNA follows: TGTGCCAGCAGTTTTCGAACCACCAGCGAGCAGTACTTC.

The genes are TRBV5-1 and TRBJ1-4, with TRBD1 matching over 7 bases. CDR1 is SGHRS, CDR2 YFSETQ, per germline. CDR3 length equals 13 residues. V lost 5 bases and J lost 5; bases outside the gene matches: 3. The CDR3 here is CASRTGQNEKLFF. The DNA for the CDR3 is TGCGCCAGCAGGACAGGGCAAAATGAAAAACTGTTTTTT.

This chain uses TRBV5-1 with TRBJ2-2; 10 bases fit TRBD2. V lost 6 bases, J lost 7 bases, and 15 bases stayed unmatched. The CDR3 is made up of 17 amino acids. Per the germline V gene, CDR1 is SGHRS and CDR2 is YFSETQ. CDR3 protein: CASTPMQAGGRFGELFF. The CDR3 DNA is TGCGCCAGCACCCCAATGCAAGCGGGGGGGCGTTTCGGGGAGCTGTTTTTT. Together with reference TRBV5-1 and TRBJ2-2, the CDR3 gives the full variable domain: KAGVTQTPRYLIKTRGQQVTLSCSPISGHRSVSWYQQTPGQGLQFLFEYFSETQRNKGNFPGRFSGRQFSNSRSEMNVSTLELGDSALYLCASTPMQAGGRFGELFFGEGSRLTVL.

The rearrangement links TRBV3-1 (or the pseudogene TRBV3-2) to TRBJ1-5; 9 bases fit TRBD1. The CDR3 is 14 amino acids. Germline trimming cut 3 bases from V and 4 bases from J; bases unmatched to any gene: 1. Germline lookup yields CDR1 LGHDT and CDR2 YNNKEL (reference sequence). CDR3 amino acids: CASSQDRGNQPQHF. The CDR3 coding sequence is TGTGCCAGCAGCCAGGACAGGGGAAATCAGCCCCAGCATTTT.

The CDR3 here is CASSGTGGGEQFF. In DNA, the CDR3 is TGTGCCAGCAGCGGGACAGGGGGCGGAGAGCAGTTCTTC. The chain joins TRBV7-3 to TRBJ2-1; 12 bases fit TRBD1. The CDR3 spans 13 residues. V gave up 5 bases and J gave up 10 bases; unmatched junction bases: 3. Germline V gene lookup returns CDR1 SGHTA and CDR2 FQGTGA.

This chain uses TRBV7-2 with TRBJ2-5, with 14 bases aligning to TRBD2. The V and J ends lost 5 bases and 5 bases, in that order; junction bases with no gene match: 4. CDR1 and CDR2 from the germline V gene are SGHTA and FQGNSA. CDR3 length equals 15 residues. CDR3 amino acids: CASSRTSGGMETQYF. In nucleotides, the CDR3 is TGTGCCAGCAGCCGGACTAGCGGGGGGATGGAGACCCAGTACTTC.

The rearrangement links TRBV9 to TRBJ1-2; D is ambiguous. Germline assignment: CDR1 SGDLS and CDR2 YYNGEE. The V end was cut by 4 bases, the J end by 6 bases, with 16 bases between. The CDR3 consists of 14 residues. CDR3 protein: CASSHPARPNGYTF. As DNA, the CDR3 is TGTGCCAGCAGCCACCCCGCCAGGCCCAATGGCTACACCTTC.

In DNA, the CDR3 is TGTGCCAGTAGTATAGGGTCCTGGCGGACAGGAACAAGAAACAATGAGCAGTTCTTC. Translating gives CASSIGSWRTGTRNNEQFF. V gene TRBV19 combines with J gene TRBJ2-1, with 7 bases aligning to TRBD1. The CDR3 is 19 amino acids. In germline, CDR1 is LNHDA, CDR2 SQIVND (reference sequence). J gave up 5 bases and V 1 base, and 17 bases lay outside the gene matches. The full variable domain, in which reference TRBV19 and TRBJ2-1 provide the parts outside the CDR3, is DGGITQSPKYLFRKEGQNVTLSCEQNLNHDAMYWYRQDPGQGLRLIYYSQIVNDFQKGDIAEGYSVSREKKESFPLTVTSAQKNPTAFYLCASSIGSWRTGTRNNEQFFGPGTRLTVL.

This clone has more than one count but fewer than ten. This rearrangement joins TRBV5-1 to TRBJ2-3; 7 nucleotides match TRBD2. The CDR3 is made up of 14 amino acids. Germline CDR1 is SGHRS and CDR2 is YFSETQ. V gave up 7 bases and J gave up 1 base; unmatched junction bases: 6. The CDR3 spells CASEGGGGTDTQYF. CDR3 in DNA: TGCGCCAGCGAGGGCGGGGGAGGCACAGATACGCAGTATTTT.

This chain connects TRBV12-3 or TRBV12-4 to TRBJ1-5, with no clear D. The V gene lost 3 bases and the J gene lost 4 bases, with 7 bases spanning the gap. CDR3 length equals 13 residues. In DNA, the CDR3 is TGTGCCAGCAGTTTGCAGACAAATCAGCCCCAGCATTTT. It translates to CASSLQTNQPQHF.

CDR3 region: CASRFPDRAFYGYTF. DNA for the CDR3: TGTGCAAGTCGCTTCCCGGACAGGGCCTTCTATGGCTACACCTTC. The V gene is TRBV12-2, the J gene TRBJ1-2; the table's D call of TRBD1 was not tested on the DNA. TRBV12-2 is a recognized pseudogene. CDR3 length equals 15 residues.

The sample holds one count of this clone. This sequence joins TRBV3-1 (or the pseudogene TRBV3-2) and TRBJ1-2, with 8 bases lining up with TRBD1. From germline, CDR1 is LGHDT and CDR2 YNNKEL (reference sequence). This CDR3 contains 17 residues. Losses at the gene ends were 3 bases for V and 0 bases for J; bases not matched to a gene: 9. The DNA for the CDR3 is TGTGCCAGCAGCCAGACTGGACAGGGATTCCCTAACTATGGCTACACCTTC. Protein sequence: CASSQTGQGFPNYGYTF.

Only one count was recorded for this clone. In DNA form, the CDR3 reads TGTGCCAGCAGCCCGAATAGGGGGGGTGTGGGAAACACCATATATTTT. It codes for CASSPNRGGVGNTIYF. The rearrangement joins TRBV7-2 to TRBJ1-3; D is perhaps TRBD1 (6 bases). Looked up from germline, CDR1 is SGHTA and CDR2 is FQGNSA. The V gene lost 5 bases and the J gene lost 4 bases, with 18 bases spanning the gap. CDR3 length equals 16 residues.

This chain uses TRBV27 with TRBJ1-6; unclear D gene. The germline V and J ends were trimmed by 8 bases and 3 bases, with 11 bases remaining between them. CDR1 is MNHEY and CDR2 is SMNVEV in the germline V gene (reference sequence). The CDR3 is made up of 14 amino acids. CDR3 nucleotide sequence: TGTGCCAGCTGCACCACAGTCTATAATTCACCCCTCCACTTT. It translates to CASCTTVYNSPLHF.

The chain couples TRBV5-5 to TRBJ2-1; 9 bases agree with TRBD2. With 2 bases clipped from V and 5 bases from J, the junction kept 5 bases outside the gene matches. From germline, CDR1 is SGHKS and CDR2 YYEKEE (reference sequence). This CDR3 has 15 residues. CDR3 in amino acids: CASSFRASGDNEQFF. CDR3 coding DNA: TGTGCCAGCAGCTTCCGGGCTAGCGGGGACAATGAGCAGTTCTTC.

The rearrangement uses TRBV9 and TRBJ1-1, with D uncertain. With 0 bases removed from V and 7 bases from J, the gap between germline ends came to 10 bases. The CDR3 spans 13 residues. Looked up from germline, CDR1 is SGDLS and CDR2 is YYNGEE. CDR3 in DNA: TGTGCCAGCAGCGTAGTTGATAGTGTTGAAGCTTTCTTT. Protein sequence: CASSVVDSVEAFF.

V and J are TRBV6-1 and TRBJ1-3, with a weak D call TRBD1 (5 bases). Deletions cut 2 bases from V and 0 bases from J, with 8 bases between. Germline assignment: CDR1 MNHNS and CDR2 SASEGT. The CDR3 is 15 residues long. CDR3 bases: TGTGCCAGCAGTGAACAGGGTACCTCTGGAAACACCATATATTTT. Amino acids: CASSEQGTSGNTIYF.

The chain has TRBV10-3 and TRBJ2-3; TRBD1 matches 7 bases. Germline lookup yields CDR1 ENHRY and CDR2 SYGVKD. V trimming: 1 base; J trimming: 3 bases; junction bases outside the gene matches: 4. There are 15 residues in the CDR3. CDR3 residues: CAISEFQGVTDTQYF. The CDR3 nucleotides read TGTGCCATCAGTGAGTTCCAGGGGGTTACAGATACGCAGTATTTT.

The chain combines TRBV2 with TRBJ2-3, with a weak D call TRBD1 (6 bases). Germline V CDR1 and CDR2: SNHLY, FYNNEI. The CDR3 length is 15 residues. V lost 5 bases and J lost 0, with 12 bases in between. CDR3 nucleotide sequence: TGTGCCAGCAGTACAGGACAGCCTAGCACAGATACGCAGTATTTT. Protein sequence: CASSTGQPSTDTQYF. The full variable domain, its missing parts supplied by reference TRBV2 and TRBJ2-3, is EPEVTQTPSHQVTQMGQEVILRCVPISNHLYFYWYRQILGQKVEFLVSFYNNEISEKSEIFDDQFSVERPDGSNFTLKIRSTKLEDSAMYFCASSTGQPSTDTQYFGPGTRLTVL.

The rearrangement uses TRBV11-3 and TRBJ2-3; 8 bases are shared with TRBD2. Trimming removed 9 bases from V and 0 bases from J; junction bases left unmatched: 5. Germline CDR1 is SGHNT and CDR2 is YENEEA. The CDR3 is 14 residues long. CDR3 coding DNA: TGTGCCAGTCAACTAGCGGCGAGCACAGATACGCAGTATTTT. It is translated as CASQLAASTDTQYF.

The chain couples TRBV10-1 to TRBJ2-7; D not certain. Germline CDR1 WNHNN, CDR2 SYGVQD (reference sequence). V dropped 1 base and J dropped 3 bases, with 4 bases sitting between them. There are 12 residues in the CDR3. The CDR3 is CASSEYGYEQYF. The CDR3 DNA follows: TGCGCCAGCAGTGAGTACGGCTACGAGCAGTACTTC.